This paragraph reports one T cell receptor beta chain. Per germline, CDR1 SGHAT and CDR2 FQNNGV. The V segment lost 2 bases and the J segment 3 bases; nucleotides outside the gene matches: 10. This CDR3 spans 17 amino acids. The data are from a study of technical replicates of blood from several donors. The protocol was immunoSEQ multiplex PCR, while the TCRdb copy is restricted to in-frame clones and leaves out a portion. Found here are tens of thousands of clones, 92% of them singletons; the top ten hold roughly 0.41%. The chain uses TRBV11-2 and TRBJ2-1, with 7 bases identical to TRBD2. This clonotype was sampled from a human donor in good health. What was sequenced was T cells isolated from PBMCs. CDR3 amino acids: CASSLSPRDYRYNEQFF. CDR3 sequence (DNA): TGTGCCAGCAGCTTAAGTCCCCGGGACTACCGCTACAATGAGCAGTTCTTC.